This T cell receptor beta chain was observed in a study of blood T cell repertoires in COVID-19. The V segment lost 8 bases and the J segment 3 bases; nucleotides outside the gene matches: 6. This CDR3 is built from 14 residues. The germline CDR1 and CDR2 sequences are LNHDA and SQIVND (reference sequence). This clone appeared a few times. Generated by immunoSEQ multiplex PCR, the TCRdb table keeps only in-frame clones and is missing some. The table has about 220,000 clones, roughly 85% seen once. The chain links TRBV19 to TRBJ1-3, with 8 bases aligning to TRBD1. Source material: peripheral blood. The clonotype was recovered from a woman aged 70 to 79 with COVID-19, enrolled during active disease. The CDR3 reads CASLDRGFGNTIYF. The DNA of the CDR3 is TGTGCCAGTCTAGACAGGGGATTTGGAAACACCATATATTTT.